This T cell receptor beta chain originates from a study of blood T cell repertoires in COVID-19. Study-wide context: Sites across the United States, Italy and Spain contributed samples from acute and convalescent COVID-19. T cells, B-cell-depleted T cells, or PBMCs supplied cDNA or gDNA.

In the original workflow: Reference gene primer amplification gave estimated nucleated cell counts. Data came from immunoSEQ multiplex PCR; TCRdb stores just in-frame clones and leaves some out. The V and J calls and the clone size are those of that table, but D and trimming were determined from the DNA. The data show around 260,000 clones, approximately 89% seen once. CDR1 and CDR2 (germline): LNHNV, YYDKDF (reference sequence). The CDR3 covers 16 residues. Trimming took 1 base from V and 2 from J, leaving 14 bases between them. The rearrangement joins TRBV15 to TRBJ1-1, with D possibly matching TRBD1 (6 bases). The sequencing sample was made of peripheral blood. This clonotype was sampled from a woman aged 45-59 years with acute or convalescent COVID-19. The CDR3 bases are TGTGCCACCAGCAGAGGCTACAGGGATTACAACACTGAAGCTTTCTTT. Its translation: CATSRGYRDYNTEAFF.